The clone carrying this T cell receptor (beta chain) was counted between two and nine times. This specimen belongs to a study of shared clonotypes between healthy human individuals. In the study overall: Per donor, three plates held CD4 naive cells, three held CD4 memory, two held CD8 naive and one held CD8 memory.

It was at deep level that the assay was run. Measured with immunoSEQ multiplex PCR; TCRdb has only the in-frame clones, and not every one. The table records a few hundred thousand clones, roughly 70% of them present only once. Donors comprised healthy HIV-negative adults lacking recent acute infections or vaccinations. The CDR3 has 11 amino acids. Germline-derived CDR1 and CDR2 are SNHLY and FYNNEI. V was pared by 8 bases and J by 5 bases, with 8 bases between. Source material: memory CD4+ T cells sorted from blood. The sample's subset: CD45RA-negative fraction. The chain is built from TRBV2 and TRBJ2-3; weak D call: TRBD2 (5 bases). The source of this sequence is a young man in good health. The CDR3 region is CASSGRDTQYF. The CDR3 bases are TGTGCCAGCTCGGGGAGAGATACGCAGTATTTT.